This T cell receptor (beta chain) was obtained from a study of OX40 agonist ivuxolimab in advanced cancers. Trimming shortened V by 11 bases and J by 6 bases, and 16 bases separated the two germline ends. The CDR3 spans 13 residues. Germline V gives CDR1 LNHDA, CDR2 SQIVND (reference sequence). The method was immunoSEQ multiplex PCR; TCRdb's version includes in-frame clones alone and lacks a portion of them. The table records about 88,000 clones, about 85% of them present only once. This sequence was found in an adult with an advanced solid tumor such as melanoma, head and neck, liver or kidney cancer. The chain couples TRBV19 to TRBJ2-2; D is perhaps TRBD2 (5 bases). The sample was CD4+ or CD8+ T cells sorted from blood, taken in a trial of the OX40 agonist ivuxolimab. The CDR3 region is CASGLEVAGELFF. CDR3 nucleotides: TGTGCCTCGGGGTTAGAAGTCGCCGGGGAGCTGTTTTTT.